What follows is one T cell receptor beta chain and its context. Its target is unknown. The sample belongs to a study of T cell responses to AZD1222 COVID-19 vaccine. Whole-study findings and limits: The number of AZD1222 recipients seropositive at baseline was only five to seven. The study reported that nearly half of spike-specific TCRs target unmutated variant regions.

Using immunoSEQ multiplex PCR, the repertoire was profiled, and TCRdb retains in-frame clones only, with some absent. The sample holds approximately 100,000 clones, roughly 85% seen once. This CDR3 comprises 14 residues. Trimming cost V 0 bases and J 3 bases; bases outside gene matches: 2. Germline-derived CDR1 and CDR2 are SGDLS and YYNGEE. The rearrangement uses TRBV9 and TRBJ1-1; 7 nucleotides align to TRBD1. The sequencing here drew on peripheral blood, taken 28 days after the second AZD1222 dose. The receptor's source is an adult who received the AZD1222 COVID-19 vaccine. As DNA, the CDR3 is TGTGCCAGCAGCGTAGTCGGGACAGACACTGAAGCTTTCTTT. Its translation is CASSVVGTDTEAFF.